A single sample is the source of the 9 T cell receptor beta chains below, sequenced in a study of T cell changes during pregnancy in multiple sclerosis. The assay was immunoSEQ multiplex PCR, and TCRdb's table has in-frame clones only and misses some. This sample has tens of thousands of clones, with roughly nine tenths found just once. Sample: CD4+ T cells from peripheral blood mononuclear cells, taken in the third trimester of pregnancy. The receptors originated from a female donor in good health, enrolled as a control in a pregnancy study.

This chain joins TRBV4-1 and TRBJ1-2; TRBD1 matches 10 bases. The V gene end was trimmed by 0 bases and the J gene end by 14 bases; junction bases not matched to a gene: 12. CDR3 length: 15 amino acids. Germline V gene lookup returns CDR1 MGHRA and CDR2 YSYEKL. CDR3 DNA: TGCGCCAGCAGCCAAGAGGGGGTACGACAGGGGGCTCATACCTTC. Its translation is CASSQEGVRQGAHTF.

This sequence joins TRBV5-1 and TRBJ2-1; 9 nucleotides agree with TRBD1. The ends lost 3 bases at V and 5 bases at J; junction bases unmatched: 6. The length of the CDR3 is 15 residues. Germline values: CDR1 SGHRS, CDR2 YFSETQ. CDR3 in DNA: TGCGCCAGCAGCTCAGGACAGGGGCGCCACAATGAGCAGTTCTTC. It specifies CASSSGQGRHNEQFF.

The V call is TRBV28, the J call TRBJ1-2; D is possibly TRBD1 (6 bases). Looked up from germline, CDR1 is MDHEN and CDR2 is SYDVKM. V dropped 8 bases and J dropped 8 bases, with 21 bases sitting between them. The CDR3 covers 14 residues. For the CDR3, the DNA is TGTGCCAGCTTCGGGCAGGGGCAGGGTTGGGGCTACACCTTC. Protein sequence: CASFGQGQGWGYTF.

The chain links TRBV2 to TRBJ1-5; possibly TRBD1 for D (5 bases). The CDR3 sequence is 15 residues long. CDR1 SNHLY and CDR2 FYNNEI come from the germline V gene. V was pared by 3 bases and J by 6 bases, with 15 bases between. CDR3 protein: CASSDRQGSIQPQHF. For the CDR3, the DNA is TGTGCCAGCAGTGATCGGCAGGGAAGTATTCAGCCCCAGCATTTT.

The CDR3 DNA reads as TGTGCCAGCAGCCATCGCGGTGCTAATGAAAAACTGTTTTTT. This translates into CASSHRGANEKLFF. The V gene is TRBV11-2, the J gene TRBJ1-4; D is ambiguous. This CDR3 region has 14 residues. V shed 5 bases and J shed 3 bases, with 10 bases lying between them. The V gene's germline CDR1 is SGHAT and CDR2 FQNNGV.

The chain recombines TRBV11-1 with TRBJ2-3; the match to TRBD2 covers 10 bases. CDR1 SGHAT and CDR2 FQDESV come from the germline V gene (reference sequence). CDR3 length: 15 amino acids. V shed 6 bases and J 2 bases; nucleotides not matched to a gene: 5. The CDR3 coding sequence is TGTGCCAGCAGTCTAGCGGGGGCATACACAGATACGCAGTATTTT. It codes for CASSLAGAYTDTQYF.

The chain combines TRBV30 with TRBJ1-1, with 8 bases identical to TRBD1. J was trimmed by 3 bases and V by 0 bases; bases with no gene match: 0. Germline V gives CDR1 GTSNPN, CDR2 SVGIG (reference sequence). CDR3 size: 13 residues. The CDR3 DNA reads as TGTGCCTGGAGTGTACAGGGGGACACTGAAGCTTTCTTT. Protein sequence: CAWSVQGDTEAFF. Filled out from reference TRBV30 and TRBJ1-1, the complete variable domain reads SQTIHQWPATLVQPVGSPLSLECTVEGTSNPNLYWYRQAAGRGLQLLFYSVGIGQISSEVPQNLSASRPQDRQFILSSKKLLLSDSGFYLCAWSVQGDTEAFFGQGTRLTVV.

V usage is TRBV7-2 and J usage is TRBJ2-1; 9 nucleotides align to TRBD1. The CDR3 is made up of 14 amino acids. Germline assignment: CDR1 SGHTA and CDR2 FQGNSA. The ends lost 5 bases at V and 9 bases at J; junction bases unmatched: 8. The CDR3 bases are TGTGCCAGCAGCCCTCGACAGGGGGTGCGTGAGCAGTTCTTC. Translation gives CASSPRQGVREQFF.

The rearrangement links TRBV12-2 to TRBJ2-7; TRBD1, as called in the table, went unchecked against the DNA. TRBV12-2 is classified as a pseudogene. This CDR3 comprises 18 residues. The CDR3 region is CASRLQPPGQELLHEQYF. The CDR3 DNA is TGTGCAAGTCGCCTTCAACCTCCCGGACAGGAATTACTCCACGAGCAGTACTTC.